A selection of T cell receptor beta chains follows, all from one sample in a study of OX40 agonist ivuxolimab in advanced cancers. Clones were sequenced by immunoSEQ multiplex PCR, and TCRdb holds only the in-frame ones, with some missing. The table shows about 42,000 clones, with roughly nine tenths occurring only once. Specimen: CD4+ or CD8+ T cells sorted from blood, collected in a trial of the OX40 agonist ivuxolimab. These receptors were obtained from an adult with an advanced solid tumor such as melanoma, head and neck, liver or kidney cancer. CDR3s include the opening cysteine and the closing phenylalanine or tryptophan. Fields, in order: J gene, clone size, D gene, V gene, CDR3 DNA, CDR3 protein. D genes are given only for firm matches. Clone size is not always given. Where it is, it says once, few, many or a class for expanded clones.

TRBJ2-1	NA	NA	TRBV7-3	TGTGCCAGCAGCTTACGTGGTTTTGGTACCTACAATGAGCAGTTCTTC	CASSLRGFGTYNEQFF
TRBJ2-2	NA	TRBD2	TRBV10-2	TGCGCCAGCAGGGGGACTAGCGGGAGGGTTACCGGGGAGCTGTTTTTT	CASRGTSGRVTGELFF
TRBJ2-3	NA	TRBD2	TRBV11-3	TGTGCCAGCGGACCGGGACTAGAGTCAGATACGCAGTATTTT	CASGPGLESDTQYF
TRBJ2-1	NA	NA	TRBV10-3	TGTGCCATCAGGCCGGCGGGGATAGCGGTGAATGAGCAGTTCTTC	CAIRPAGIAVNEQFF
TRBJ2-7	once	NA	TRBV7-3	TGTGCCAGCAGCTTAAACGCGGGGCCTTCCTACGAGCAGTACTTC	CASSLNAGPSYEQYF
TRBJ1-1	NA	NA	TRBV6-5	TGTGCCAGCAGTTACTTAAGTATGAACACTGAAGCTTTCTTT	CASSYLSMNTEAFF
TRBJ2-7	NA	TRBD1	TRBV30	TGTGCCTGGAGTGTAACCGGGACAGGCAAGGCTGGGCAGTACTTC	CAWSVTGTGKAGQYF
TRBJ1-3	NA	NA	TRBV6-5	TGTGCCAGCAGGAGAGACTCTGGAAACACCATATATTTT	CASRRDSGNTIYF
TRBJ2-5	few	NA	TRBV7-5	TGTGCCAGAGAGGAGGGGGAGACCCAGTACTTC	CAREEGETQYF
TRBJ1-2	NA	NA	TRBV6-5	TGTGCCAGCAGTCGCGCGGAAACTGGCTACACCTTC	CASSRAETGYTF
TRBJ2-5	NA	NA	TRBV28	TGTGCCAGCAGTTTCCAAGAGACCCAGTACTTC	CASSFQETQYF
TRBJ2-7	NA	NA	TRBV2	TGTGCCAGCAGAGAAACCCCACAGGGCTACCACGAGCAGTACTTC	CASRETPQGYHEQYF
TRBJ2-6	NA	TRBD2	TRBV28	TGTGCCAGCACCTCCCATAGCGGGGGCCAGGGCGGGGCCAACGTCCTGACTTTC	CASTSHSGGQGGANVLTF
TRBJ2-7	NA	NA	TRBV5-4	TGTGCCAGCAGCTTGGGGGCAGGAGCCTACGAGCAGTACTTC	CASSLGAGAYEQYF
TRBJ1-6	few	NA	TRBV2	TGTGCCAGCAGTGAACAGGGCGAGAATTCACCCCTCCACTTT	CASSEQGENSPLHF
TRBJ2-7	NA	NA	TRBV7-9	TGTGCCAGCAGTTCAGGCCGCCCGGGATACTACGAGCAGTACTTC	CASSSGRPGYYEQYF
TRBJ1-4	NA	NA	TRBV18	TGTGCCAGCTCCACCCTCCCAACTAATGAAAAACTGTTTTTT	CASSTLPTNEKLFF
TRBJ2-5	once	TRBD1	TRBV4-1	TGCGCCAGCAGCCAAGACCTGCGGACAGGGGGCTTAGAGACCCAGTACTTC	CASSQDLRTGGLETQYF
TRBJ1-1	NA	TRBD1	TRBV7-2	TGTGCCAGCAGCTCGGGGACAGGGGTTCTCCGAGCTTTCTTT	CASSSGTGVLRAFF
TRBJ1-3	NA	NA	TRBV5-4	TGTGCCGTCGGACAGTCTGGAAACACCATATATTTT	CAVGQSGNTIYF
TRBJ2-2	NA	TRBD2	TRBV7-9	TGTGCCAGCAGTCCCCTTGGGACTAGCGGGCTTACCGGGGAGCTGTTTTTT	CASSPLGTSGLTGELFF
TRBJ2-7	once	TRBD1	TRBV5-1	TGCGCCAGCAGCGTGAAAAGCACGGGACAGGGAAAGAACGAGCAGTACTTC	CASSVKSTGQGKNEQYF
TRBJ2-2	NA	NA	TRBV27	TGTGCCAGCAGTATCCGGGGGCCTCCGAACACCGGGGAGCTGTTTTTT	CASSIRGPPNTGELFF
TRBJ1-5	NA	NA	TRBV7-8	TGTGCCAGCAGCGTCATGGACAGAAATAGCAATCAGCCCCAGCATTTT	CASSVMDRNSNQPQHF
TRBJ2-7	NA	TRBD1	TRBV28	TGTGCCAGCAGCACCACAGGGGGTTTAACCTACGAGCAGTACTTC	CASSTTGGLTYEQYF
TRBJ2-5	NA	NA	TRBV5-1	TGCGCCAGCAGCTTGGGAACGGGGGAGACCCAGTACTTC	CASSLGTGETQYF
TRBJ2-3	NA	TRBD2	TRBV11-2	TGTGCCAGCAGCTCAAGGGCGGGAGACACAGATACGCAGTATTTT	CASSSRAGDTDTQYF
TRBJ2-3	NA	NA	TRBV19	TGTGCCAGTAGTAGGACGAGTTCTAGCACAGATACGCAGTATTTT	CASSRTSSSTDTQYF
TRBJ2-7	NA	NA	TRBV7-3	TGTGCCAGCAGCTTGAACGGGAACTACGAGCAGTACTTC	CASSLNGNYEQYF
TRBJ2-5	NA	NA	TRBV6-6	TGTGCCAGCAGTTACGGACAGTACCAAGAGACCCAGTACTTC	CASSYGQYQETQYF
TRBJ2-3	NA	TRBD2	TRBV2	TGTGCCAGCAGTGTGGTACTAGCGGGAGGGTCGCAGTATTTT	CASSVVLAGGSQYF
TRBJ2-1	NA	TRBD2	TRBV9	TGTGCCAGCAGCGTAGGAGCGGGAGGAGTTTACAATGAGCAGTTCTTC	CASSVGAGGVYNEQFF
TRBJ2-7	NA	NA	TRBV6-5	TGTGCCAGCAGTTACCAGGGGCCCGACCCCTACGAGCAGTACTTC	CASSYQGPDPYEQYF
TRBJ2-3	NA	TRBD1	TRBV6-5	TGTGCCAGCAGTCCCCCGGGACAGGGGTCAAATACGCAGTATTTT	CASSPPGQGSNTQYF
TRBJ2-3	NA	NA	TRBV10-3	TGTGCCATCAGTCGGGACACCAGCACAGATACGCAGTATTTT	CAISRDTSTDTQYF
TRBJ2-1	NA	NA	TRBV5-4	TGTGCCAGCAGCTCCGGGACGGAGGTCACTGAGCAGTTCTTC	CASSSGTEVTEQFF
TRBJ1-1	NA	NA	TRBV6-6	TGTGCCAGCAGTTACTCTTTGGGGAACACTGAAGCTTTCTTT	CASSYSLGNTEAFF
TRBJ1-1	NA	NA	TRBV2	TGTGCCAGCCAGGTCGGATGGGACGCGAACACTGAAGCTTTCTTT	CASQVGWDANTEAFF
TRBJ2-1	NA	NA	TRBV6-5	TGTGCCAGCGGGAGGGACAGCTCCTACAATGAGCAGTTCTTC	CASGRDSSYNEQFF
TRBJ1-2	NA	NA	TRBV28	TGTGCCAGCACCGAGGCAGGGTCCGGCTACACCTTC	CASTEAGSGYTF
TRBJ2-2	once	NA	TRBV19	TGTGCCAGTAGTATGACAGCGAACACCGGGGAGCTGTTTTTT	CASSMTANTGELFF
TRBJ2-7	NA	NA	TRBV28	TGTGCCAGCAGTTTATCTCCTTACGAGCAGTACTTC	CASSLSPYEQYF
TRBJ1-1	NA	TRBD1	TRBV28	TGTGCCAGCAGTTGGACAGGAGGGGGTACGAACACTGAAGCTTTCTTT	CASSWTGGGTNTEAFF
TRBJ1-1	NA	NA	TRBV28	TGTGCCAGCAGTTTCACGCCGAACACTGAAGCTTTCTTT	CASSFTPNTEAFF
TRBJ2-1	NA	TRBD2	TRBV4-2	TGTGCCAGCAGCCCGGGACTAGCGGGAGGCAATGAGCAGTTCTTC	CASSPGLAGGNEQFF